The following is a TCR beta chain sequence with its context. The sample originates from a study of blood T cell repertoires in COVID-19. Overall study: Nucleic acid was either cDNA or gDNA, and it came from T cells, B-cell-depleted T cells, or PBMCs.

Trimming left V 6 bases short and J 0 bases short, with 20 bases between. The germline gives CDR1 LGHDT, CDR2 YNNKEL (reference sequence). CDR3 length equals 18 residues. Clones were sequenced by immunoSEQ multiplex PCR, and TCRdb holds only the in-frame ones, with some missing. The table records roughly 250,000 clones, 70% to 90% of them present only once. The sequenced sample was peripheral blood. The origin of this receptor is a man aged 50 or older with acute or convalescent COVID-19. The rearrangement uses TRBV3-1 (or the pseudogene TRBV3-2) and TRBJ1-4, with a weak D call TRBD1 (6 bases). In DNA, the CDR3 is TGTGCCAGCAGTCCTCGGACAGTGGGAAGAGCAACTAATGAAAAACTGTTTTTT. Amino acids: CASSPRTVGRATNEKLFF.